The sequence of this T cell receptor beta chain was determined in a study of T cell therapy after organ transplantation. Overall study: Two of the ten patients were classed as nonresponders. 20 to 29 weeks after therapy completion, long-term post-therapy blood was collected.

About this clone: The antigen is unknown.

Germline-derived CDR1 and CDR2 are LGHNA and YSLEER. J lost 0 bases, V lost 3 bases, and 10 bases had no gene match. The CDR3 totals 17 residues. Whole-study findings and limits: Nonresponders had marked pretherapy clonal expansions and little post-therapy change. Endogenous clonotypes not in therapy products appeared after therapy alongside transferred ones.

The repertoire was sequenced with immunoSEQ multiplex PCR; TCRdb's copy has only in-frame clones and lacks some. The sample shows about 20,000 clones, about four fifths of them seen only once. Time point reported: 20-29 weeks after completion of therapy. The sequencing used CD8+ T cells from blood, collected after autologous CMV-specific T cell therapy. The V gene is TRBV4-3, the J gene TRBJ1-1, with 7 bases matching TRBD1. The sequence was collected from a human patient who had received a solid organ transplant and had CMV disease. Some T cells may be the graft donor's. CDR3 coding DNA: TGCGCCAGCAGCCAGCACCGGGACAGAGAGATGAACACTGAAGCTTTCTTT. Protein product: CASSQHRDREMNTEAFF.